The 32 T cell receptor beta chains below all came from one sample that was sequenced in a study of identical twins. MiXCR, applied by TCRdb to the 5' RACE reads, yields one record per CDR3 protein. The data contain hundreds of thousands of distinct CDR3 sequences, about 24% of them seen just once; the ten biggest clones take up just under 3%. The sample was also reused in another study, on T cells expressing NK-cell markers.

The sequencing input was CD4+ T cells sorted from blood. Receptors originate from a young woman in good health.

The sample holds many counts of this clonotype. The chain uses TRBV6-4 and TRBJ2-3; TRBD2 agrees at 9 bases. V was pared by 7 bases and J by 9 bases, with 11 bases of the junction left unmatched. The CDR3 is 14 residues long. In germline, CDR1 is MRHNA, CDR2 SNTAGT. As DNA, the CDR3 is TGTGCCAGCACCCCAGCGGGGGGCCAAGGGACGCAGTATTTT. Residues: CASTPAGGQGTQYF.

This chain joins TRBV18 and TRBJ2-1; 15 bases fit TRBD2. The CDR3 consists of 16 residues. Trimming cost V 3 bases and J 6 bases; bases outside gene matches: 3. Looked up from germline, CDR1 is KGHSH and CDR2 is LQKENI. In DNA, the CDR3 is TGTGCCAGCTCACCCCCGGGACTAGCGGGGGGCAATGAGCAGTTCTTC. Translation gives CASSPPGLAGGNEQFF.

The CDR3 coding sequence is TGTGCCAGCAGCTTAGCGGAAGCCGTGGGAAATGAGCAGTTCTTC. It translates to CASSLAEAVGNEQFF. The chain joins TRBV7-2 to TRBJ2-1; the D is unclear. This CDR3 region has 15 residues. Germline lookup yields CDR1 SGHTA and CDR2 FQGNSA. Trimming took off 0 bases at V and 7 bases at J, with 13 bases between the two ends.

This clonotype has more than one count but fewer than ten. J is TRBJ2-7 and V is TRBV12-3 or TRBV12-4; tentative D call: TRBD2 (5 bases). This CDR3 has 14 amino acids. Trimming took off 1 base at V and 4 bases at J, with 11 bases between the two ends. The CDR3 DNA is TGTGCCAGCAGTTTAGGAGGGCCGGGTTACGAGCAGTACTTC. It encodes CASSLGGPGYEQYF.

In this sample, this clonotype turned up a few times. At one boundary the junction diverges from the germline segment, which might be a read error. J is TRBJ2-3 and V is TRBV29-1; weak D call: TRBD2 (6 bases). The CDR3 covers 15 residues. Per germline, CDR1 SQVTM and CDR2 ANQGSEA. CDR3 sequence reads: CSVEGGASGSDTQYF. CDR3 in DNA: TGCAGCGTGGAAGGAGGGGCCTCAGGTTCAGATACGCAGTATTTT.

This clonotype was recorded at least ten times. The CDR3 loop reads CASSLYRERTYEQYF. In nucleotides, the CDR3 is TGCGCCAGCAGCTTATACAGGGAGCGCACCTACGAGCAGTACTTC. V usage is TRBV5-1 and J usage is TRBJ2-7; TRBD1 might be the D (6 bases). Trimming shortened V by 2 bases and J by 2 bases, and 14 bases separated the two germline ends. Germline loops: CDR1 SGHRS, CDR2 YFSETQ. The CDR3 is 15 amino acids.

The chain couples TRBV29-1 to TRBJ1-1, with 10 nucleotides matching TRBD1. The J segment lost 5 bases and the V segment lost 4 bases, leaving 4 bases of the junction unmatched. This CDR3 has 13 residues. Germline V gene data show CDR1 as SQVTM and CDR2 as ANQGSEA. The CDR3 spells CSVGRGQGTEAFF. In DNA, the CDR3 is TGCAGCGTTGGGCGGGGACAGGGGACTGAAGCTTTCTTT.

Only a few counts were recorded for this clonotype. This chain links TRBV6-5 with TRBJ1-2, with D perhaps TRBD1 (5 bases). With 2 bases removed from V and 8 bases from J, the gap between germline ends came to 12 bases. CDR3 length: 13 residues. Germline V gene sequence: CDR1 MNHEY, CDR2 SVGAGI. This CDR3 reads CASSYGRDRGYTF. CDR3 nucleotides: TGTGCCAGCAGTTACGGCAGGGATAGGGGCTACACCTTC.

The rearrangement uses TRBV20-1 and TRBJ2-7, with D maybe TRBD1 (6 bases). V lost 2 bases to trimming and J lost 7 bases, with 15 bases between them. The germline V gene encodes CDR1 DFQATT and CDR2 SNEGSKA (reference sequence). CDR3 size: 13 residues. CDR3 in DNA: TGCAGTGCTAGAAAAGGCAGGGGACAAGAGCAGTACTTC. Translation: CSARKGRGQEQYF.

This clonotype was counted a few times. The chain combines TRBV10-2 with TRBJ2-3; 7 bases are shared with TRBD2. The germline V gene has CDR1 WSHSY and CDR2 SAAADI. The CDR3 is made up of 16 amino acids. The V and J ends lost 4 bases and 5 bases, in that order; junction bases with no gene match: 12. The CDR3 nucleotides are TGCGCCAGCAGTGCCATACCGGGGGGAAGGGGAGATACGCAGTATTTT. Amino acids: CASSAIPGGRGDTQYF.

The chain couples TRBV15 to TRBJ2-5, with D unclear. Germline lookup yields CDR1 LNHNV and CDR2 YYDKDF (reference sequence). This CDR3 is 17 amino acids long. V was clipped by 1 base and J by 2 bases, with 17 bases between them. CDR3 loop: CATSRGLGLGIQETQYF. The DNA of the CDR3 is TGTGCCACCAGCAGAGGGTTGGGCCTGGGAATACAAGAGACCCAGTACTTC.

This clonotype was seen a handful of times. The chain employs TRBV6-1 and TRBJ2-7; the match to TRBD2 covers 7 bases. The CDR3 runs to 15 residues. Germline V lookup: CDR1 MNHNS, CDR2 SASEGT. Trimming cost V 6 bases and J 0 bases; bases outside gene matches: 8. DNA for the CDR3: TGTGCCAGCAGCGAACGGGAGCGGGGCTCCTACGAGCAGTACTTC. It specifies CASSERERGSYEQYF.

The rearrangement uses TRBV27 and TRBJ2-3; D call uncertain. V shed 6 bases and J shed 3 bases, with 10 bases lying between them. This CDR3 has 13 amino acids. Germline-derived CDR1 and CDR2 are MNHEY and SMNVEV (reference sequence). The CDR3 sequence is CASRMLVTDTQYF. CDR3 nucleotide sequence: TGTGCCAGCAGAATGCTTGTGACAGATACGCAGTATTTT.

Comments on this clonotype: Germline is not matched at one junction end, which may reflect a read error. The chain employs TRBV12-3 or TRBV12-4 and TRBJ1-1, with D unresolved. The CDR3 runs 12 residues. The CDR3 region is CASSLIESEAFF. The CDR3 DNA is TGTGCAAGCAGTTTGATCGAGTCCGAAGCTTTCTTT.

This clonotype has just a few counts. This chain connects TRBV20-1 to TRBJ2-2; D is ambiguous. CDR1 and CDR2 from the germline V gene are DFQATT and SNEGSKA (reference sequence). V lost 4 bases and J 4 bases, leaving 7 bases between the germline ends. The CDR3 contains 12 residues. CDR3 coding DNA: TGCAGTGCTAAGTCGGCCACCGGGGAGCTGTTTTTT. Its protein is CSAKSATGELFF.

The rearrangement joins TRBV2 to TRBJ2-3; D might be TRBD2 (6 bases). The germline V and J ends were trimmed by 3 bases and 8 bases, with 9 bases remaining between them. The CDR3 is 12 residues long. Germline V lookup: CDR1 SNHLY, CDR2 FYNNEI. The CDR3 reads CASSDGGSTQYF. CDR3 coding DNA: TGTGCCAGCAGTGACGGGGGTAGTACGCAGTATTTT. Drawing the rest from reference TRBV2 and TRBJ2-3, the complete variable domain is EPEVTQTPSHQVTQMGQEVILRCVPISNHLYFYWYRQILGQKVEFLVSFYNNEISEKSEIFDDQFSVERPDGSNFTLKIRSTKLEDSAMYFCASSDGGSTQYFGPGTRLTVL.

CDR3 amino acids: CASSDGGLAGGGDYYEQYF. CDR3 bases: TGTGCCAGCAGTGACGGAGGACTAGCGGGAGGGGGAGACTACTACGAGCAGTACTTC. The V gene is TRBV2, the J gene TRBJ2-7; 15 bases are a match to TRBD2. Germline V gives CDR1 SNHLY, CDR2 FYNNEI. The CDR3 runs 19 residues. V gave up 3 bases and J gave up 3 bases; unmatched junction bases: 12.

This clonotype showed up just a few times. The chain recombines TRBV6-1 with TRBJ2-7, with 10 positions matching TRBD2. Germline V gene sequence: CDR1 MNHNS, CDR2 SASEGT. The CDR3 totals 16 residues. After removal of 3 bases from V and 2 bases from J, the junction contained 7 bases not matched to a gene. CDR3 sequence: CASSDLRTSGAYEQYF. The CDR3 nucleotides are TGTGCCAGCAGTGACCTGAGGACTAGCGGAGCCTACGAGCAGTACTTC.

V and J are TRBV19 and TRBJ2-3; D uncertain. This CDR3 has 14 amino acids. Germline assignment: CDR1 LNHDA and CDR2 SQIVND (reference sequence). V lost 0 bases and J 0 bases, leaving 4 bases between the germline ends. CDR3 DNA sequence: TGTGCCAGTAGTATAGATGGGAGCACAGATACGCAGTATTTT. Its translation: CASSIDGSTDTQYF.

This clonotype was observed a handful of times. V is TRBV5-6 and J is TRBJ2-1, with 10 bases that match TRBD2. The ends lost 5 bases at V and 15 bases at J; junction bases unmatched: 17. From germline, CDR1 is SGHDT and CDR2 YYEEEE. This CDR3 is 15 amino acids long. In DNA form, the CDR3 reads TGTGCCAGCAGACGCGGAGGATTTAGCGGGGGGCTCTTGTTCTTC. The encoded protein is CASRRGGFSGGLLFF.

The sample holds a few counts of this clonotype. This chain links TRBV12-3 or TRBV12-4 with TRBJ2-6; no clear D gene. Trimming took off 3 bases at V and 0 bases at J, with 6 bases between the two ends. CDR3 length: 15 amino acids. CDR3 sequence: CASSFRRSGANVLTF. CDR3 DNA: TGTGCCAGCAGTTTCAGGCGCTCTGGGGCCAACGTCCTGACTTTC.

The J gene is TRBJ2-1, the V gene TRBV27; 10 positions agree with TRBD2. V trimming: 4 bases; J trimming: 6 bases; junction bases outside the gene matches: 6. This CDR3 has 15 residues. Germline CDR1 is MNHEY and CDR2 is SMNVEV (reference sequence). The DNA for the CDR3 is TGTGCCAGCAGTTCGGGACTAGCGATCCTCAATGAGCAGTTCTTC. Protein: CASSSGLAILNEQFF.

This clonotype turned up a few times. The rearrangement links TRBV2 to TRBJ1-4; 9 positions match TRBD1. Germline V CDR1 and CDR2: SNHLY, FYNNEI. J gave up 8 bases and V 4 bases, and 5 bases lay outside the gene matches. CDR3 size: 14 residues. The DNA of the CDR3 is TGTGCCAGCAGTGGAAGGACAGGGGAGGAAAAACTGTTTTTT. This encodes CASSGRTGEEKLFF.

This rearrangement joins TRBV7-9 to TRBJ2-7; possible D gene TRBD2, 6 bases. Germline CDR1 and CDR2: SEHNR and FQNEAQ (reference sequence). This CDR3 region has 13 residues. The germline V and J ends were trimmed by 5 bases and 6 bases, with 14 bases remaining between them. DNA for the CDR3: TGTGCCAGCAGCCCGACTAGTCTCTCCGAGCAGTACTTC. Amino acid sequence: CASSPTSLSEQYF.

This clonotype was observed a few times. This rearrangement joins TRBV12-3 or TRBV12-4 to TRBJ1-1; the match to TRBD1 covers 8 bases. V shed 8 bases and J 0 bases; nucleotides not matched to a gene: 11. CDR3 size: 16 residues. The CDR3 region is CASCPQGALMNTEAFF. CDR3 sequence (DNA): TGTGCCAGCTGCCCGCAGGGGGCTCTGATGAACACTGAAGCTTTCTTT.

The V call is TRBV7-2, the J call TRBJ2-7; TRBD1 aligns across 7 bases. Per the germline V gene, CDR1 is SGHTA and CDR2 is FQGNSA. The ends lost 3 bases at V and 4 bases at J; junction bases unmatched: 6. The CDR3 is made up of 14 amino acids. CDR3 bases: TGTGCCAGCAGCTTGGAGACAGGGCCATACGAGCAGTACTTC. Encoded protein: CASSLETGPYEQYF. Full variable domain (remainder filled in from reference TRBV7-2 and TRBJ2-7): GAGVSQSPSNKVTEKGKDVELRCDPISGHTALYWYRQSLGQGLEFLIYFQGNSAPDKSGLPSDRFSAERTGGSVSTLTIQRTQQEDSAVYLCASSLETGPYEQYFGPGTRLTVT.

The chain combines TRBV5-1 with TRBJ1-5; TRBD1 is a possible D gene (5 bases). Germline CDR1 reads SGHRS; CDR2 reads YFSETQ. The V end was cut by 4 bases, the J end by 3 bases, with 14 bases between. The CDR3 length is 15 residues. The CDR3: CASSPTAGVNQPQHF. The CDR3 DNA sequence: TGCGCCAGCAGCCCTACTGCGGGGGTCAATCAGCCCCAGCATTTT. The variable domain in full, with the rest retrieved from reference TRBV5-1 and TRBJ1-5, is KAGVTQTPRYLIKTRGQQVTLSCSPISGHRSVSWYQQTPGQGLQFLFEYFSETQRNKGNFPGRFSGRQFSNSRSEMNVSTLELGDSALYLCASSPTAGVNQPQHFGDGTRLSIL.

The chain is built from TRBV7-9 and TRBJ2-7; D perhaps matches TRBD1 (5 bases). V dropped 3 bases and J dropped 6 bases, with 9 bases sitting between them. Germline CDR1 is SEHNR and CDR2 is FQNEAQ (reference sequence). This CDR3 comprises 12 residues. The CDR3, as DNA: TGTGCCAGCAGCTTGGGGCCGGTCGAGCAGTACTTC. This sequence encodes CASSLGPVEQYF.

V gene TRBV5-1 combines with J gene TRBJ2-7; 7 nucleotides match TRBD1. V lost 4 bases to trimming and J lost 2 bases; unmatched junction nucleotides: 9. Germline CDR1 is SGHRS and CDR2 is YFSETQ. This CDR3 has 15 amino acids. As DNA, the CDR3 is TGCGCCAGCAGCAACGGACAGGTAATAGCCTACGAGCAGTACTTC. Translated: CASSNGQVIAYEQYF.

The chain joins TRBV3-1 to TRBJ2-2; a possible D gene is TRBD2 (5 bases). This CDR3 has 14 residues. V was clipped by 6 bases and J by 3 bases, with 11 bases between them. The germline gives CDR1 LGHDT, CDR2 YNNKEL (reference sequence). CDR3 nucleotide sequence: TGTGCCAGCAGGAGCAGCGGATACACCGGGGAGCTGTTTTTT. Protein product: CASRSSGYTGELFF.

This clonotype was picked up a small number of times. The chain's CDR3 is CSALLAGFAYEQYF. In DNA, the CDR3 is TGCAGTGCCCTTCTAGCGGGATTCGCCTACGAGCAGTACTTC. The chain carries TRBV20-1 and TRBJ2-7, with 9 bases fitting TRBD2. Trimming took 6 bases from V and 2 from J; bases not matched to a gene: 8. The CDR3 runs to 14 residues. Germline V lookup: CDR1 DFQATT, CDR2 SNEGSKA (reference sequence).

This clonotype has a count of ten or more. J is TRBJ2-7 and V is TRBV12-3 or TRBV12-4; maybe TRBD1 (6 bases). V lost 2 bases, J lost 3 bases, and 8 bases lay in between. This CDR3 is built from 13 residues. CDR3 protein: CASSLFRGYEQYF. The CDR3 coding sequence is TGTGCCAGCAGTTTATTCAGGGGCTACGAGCAGTACTTC.